The rows below give T cell receptor beta chains drawn from one sample of a study of T cells expressing NK-cell markers. Following a re-call of the 5' RACE reads, TCRdb has one entry per CDR3 protein and lacks DNA. Found here are 500,000 to 600,000 distinct CDR3 sequences; the top ten clones hold less than 4.5%. Sequencing was done on a sample of blood T cells: a sorted CD56 or NKG2C T cell subset, CD4+ or CD8+ T cells, or bulk PBMC T cells (not recorded which). The receptors were sampled from a man younger than 35 in good health. CDR3s include the opening cysteine and the closing phenylalanine or tryptophan. Each record gives: CDR3 protein, J gene, V gene.

CSASRGRGGETQYF,TRBJ2-5,TRBV20-1
CAVCRDRDTGELFF,TRBJ2-2,TRBV15
CASSFQRTSGSSGELFF,TRBJ2-2,TRBV27
CASSLATAGRYEQYF,TRBJ2-7,TRBV5-1
CASSISASGRPPETQYF,TRBJ2-5,TRBV5-1
CASSSAGINYNEQFF,TRBJ2-1,TRBV27
CASSVRQARTEAFF,TRBJ1-1,TRBV6-1
CASSLVGQGPVGANVLTF,TRBJ2-6,TRBV5-6
CASSLGVAGGIYNEQFF,TRBJ2-1,TRBV11-3
CASSPWAGAGNIQYF,TRBJ2-4,TRBV7-2
CASKAGQETQYF,TRBJ2-5,TRBV12-3/TRBV12-4
CASRDHSGSADTQYF,TRBJ2-3,TRBV10-2
CAISDWGTSGTTDTQYF,TRBJ2-3,TRBV10-3
CASSLVAGEQFF,TRBJ2-1,TRBV5-1
CSAPEPGLLGNTEAFF,TRBJ1-1,TRBV20-1
CASSADRGLTGELFF,TRBJ2-2,TRBV25-1
CSARDGWGLIGNEQFF,TRBJ2-1,TRBV20-1
CASSLTAGAYEQYF,TRBJ2-7,TRBV28
CASSRGQWLNEQFF,TRBJ2-1,TRBV19
CASSQDGQHEAFF,TRBJ1-1,TRBV3-1
CATTGIAGSTQYF,TRBJ2-3,TRBV2
CASSFVGDHYPTNYNEQFF,TRBJ2-1,TRBV5-1
CASSQRTLGETQYF,TRBJ2-5,TRBV7-9
CASSQNLNTGELFF,TRBJ2-2,TRBV5-1
CASSQQGSGEQFF,TRBJ2-1,TRBV7-9
CASSRRSGGSTDTQYF,TRBJ2-3,TRBV5-1
CASSSGVGASYEQYF,TRBJ2-7,TRBV6-2/TRBV6-3
CAWRRVGVQETQYF,TRBJ2-5,TRBV30
CSATKTRSSYNEQFF,TRBJ2-1,TRBV20-1
CASSPRLAGGTDTQYF,TRBJ2-3,TRBV12-3/TRBV12-4
CASSLLPPGQGAAEQYF,TRBJ2-7,TRBV27
CASSRKDRYTDTQYF,TRBJ2-3,TRBV11-3
CASSRGQGGGYTF,TRBJ1-2,TRBV6-1
CASSQGGQGRTEAFF,TRBJ1-1,TRBV3-1
CASSQDVRTEQFF,TRBJ2-1,TRBV3-1
CASIQTGTTNNEQFF,TRBJ2-1,TRBV2
CASSEAGVETQYF,TRBJ2-5,TRBV6-1
CASSRIMGGELFF,TRBJ2-2,TRBV4-1
CATSTRLTHSGELFF,TRBJ2-2,TRBV11-3
CSARAISGRDNEQFF,TRBJ2-1,TRBV20-1
CASSESNGETQYF,TRBJ2-5,TRBV25-1
CASSLSTGDGYTF,TRBJ1-2,TRBV12-3/TRBV12-4
CATSDTVAGLAKNIQYF,TRBJ2-4,TRBV24-1
CASSPSGVVETQYF,TRBJ2-5,TRBV18
CASSLGLAGSGTQYF,TRBJ2-5,TRBV7-9
CATSTGSKNIQYF,TRBJ2-4,TRBV15
CSARDWGRGGDNSPLHF,TRBJ1-6,TRBV20-1
CASSPYRLAGGPFQETQYF,TRBJ2-5,TRBV11-2
CASSQEGPAREGNSPLHF,TRBJ1-6,TRBV12-3/TRBV12-4
CRGGRAVNSPLHF,TRBJ1-6,TRBV20-1
CASTAGLAFTDTQYF,TRBJ2-3,TRBV19
CASSLGQGVNNQPQHF,TRBJ1-5,TRBV12-3/TRBV12-4
CASRERAGPHNEQFF,TRBJ2-1,TRBV6-1
CSGNPVTASYEQYF,TRBJ2-7,TRBV20-1
CASSPMGTSGRSDTQYF,TRBJ2-3,TRBV12-3/TRBV12-4
CASSSAGTGYTGELFF,TRBJ2-2,TRBV7-8